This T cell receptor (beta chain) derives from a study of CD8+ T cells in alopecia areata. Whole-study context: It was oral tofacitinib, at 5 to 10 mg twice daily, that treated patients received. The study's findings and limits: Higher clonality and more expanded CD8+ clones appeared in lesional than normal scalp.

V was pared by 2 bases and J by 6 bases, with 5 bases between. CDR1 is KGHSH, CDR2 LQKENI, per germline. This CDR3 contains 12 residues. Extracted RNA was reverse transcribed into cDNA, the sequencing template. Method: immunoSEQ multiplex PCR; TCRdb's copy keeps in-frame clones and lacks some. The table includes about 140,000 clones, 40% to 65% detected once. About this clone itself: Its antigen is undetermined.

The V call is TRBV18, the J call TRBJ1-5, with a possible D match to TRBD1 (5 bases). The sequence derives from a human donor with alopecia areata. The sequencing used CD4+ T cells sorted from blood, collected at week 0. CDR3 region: CASSPGGQPQHF. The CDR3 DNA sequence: TGTGCCAGCTCACCAGGGGGTCAGCCCCAGCATTTT.